The text below deals with one T cell receptor (beta chain). Its antigen is currently unknown. This entry belongs to a study of shared clonotypes between healthy human individuals. Whole-study context: Donors, aged 18 to 49, were a couple of women and three men.

Overall study results and limits: Generation probabilities of non-shared clonotypes were lower (relative to those shared by all four donors).

CDR1 and CDR2 from the germline V gene are SGHAT and FQNNGV. Trimming cost V 4 bases and J 0 bases, with 10 bases left between them. The CDR3 is made up of 15 amino acids. Per the authors' pipeline: In the immunoSEQ data, sequences were junction-only and lacked quality scores, so filtering differed. Assay used: immunoSEQ multiplex PCR; TCRdb lists only in-frame clones, some missing. Clone size and V and J calls were adopted from that table, with D and trimming inferred from the DNA. The sample records millions of clones, 85% to 95% being singletons. Sequencing was carried out using naive CD4+ T cells sorted from blood. Subset specified: CD45RA+ positively selected. The V gene is TRBV11-2, the J gene TRBJ2-1; D gene ambiguous. The sequence was obtained from a young man in good health. The CDR3 loop reads CASSSDGSSYNEQFF. The CDR3 DNA sequence: TGTGCCAGCAGCTCGGACGGTAGCTCCTACAATGAGCAGTTCTTC.